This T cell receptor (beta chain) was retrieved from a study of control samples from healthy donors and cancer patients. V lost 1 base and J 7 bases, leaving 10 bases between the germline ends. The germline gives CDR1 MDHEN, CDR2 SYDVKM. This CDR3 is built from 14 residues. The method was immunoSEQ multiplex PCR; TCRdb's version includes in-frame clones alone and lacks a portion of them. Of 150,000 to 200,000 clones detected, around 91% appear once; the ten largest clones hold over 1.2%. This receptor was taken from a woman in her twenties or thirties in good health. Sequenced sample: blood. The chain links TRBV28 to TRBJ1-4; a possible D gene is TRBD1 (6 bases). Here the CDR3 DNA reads TGTGCCAGCAGTTTATCGGCCAGGGGTGAAAAACTGTTTTTT. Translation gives CASSLSARGEKLFF.